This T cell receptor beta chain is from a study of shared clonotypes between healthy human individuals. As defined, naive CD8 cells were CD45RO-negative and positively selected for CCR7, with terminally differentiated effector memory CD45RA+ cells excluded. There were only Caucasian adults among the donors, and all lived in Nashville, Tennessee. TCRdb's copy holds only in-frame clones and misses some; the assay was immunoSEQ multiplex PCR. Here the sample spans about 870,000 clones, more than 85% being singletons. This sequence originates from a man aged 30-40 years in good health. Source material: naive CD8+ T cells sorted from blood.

The CDR3 loop reads CAWSVLTGRGTEAFF. In DNA, the CDR3 is TGTGCCTGGAGTGTACTCACCGGGCGGGGCACTGAAGCTTTCTTT. The chain is built from TRBV30 and TRBJ1-1; D gene unclear. CDR1 GTSNPN and CDR2 SVGIG come from the germline V gene (reference sequence). The CDR3 runs 15 residues. Trimming pared 0 bases from V and 4 bases from J, leaving 15 bases between.